The TCR beta chain described here comes from a study of blood T cell repertoires in COVID-19. Study-level background: Sources were T cells, B-cell-depleted T cells, or PBMCs; the material itself was cDNA or gDNA.

With V trimmed by 1 base and J by 0 bases, 8 bases remained unmatched. The V gene's germline CDR1 is LGHDT and CDR2 YNNKEL (reference sequence). The CDR3 length is 19 residues. Authors' analysis steps: Amplification of reference gene primers was used by the study to estimate nucleated cell counts. The protocol was immunoSEQ multiplex PCR, while the TCRdb copy is restricted to in-frame clones and leaves out a portion. V, J and clone size are taken as reported in that table, and D and trimming were inferred from the DNA itself. The data contain 110,000 to 150,000 clones, around 84% of them singletons. The clonotype comes from a woman aged 60-75 years with acute or convalescent COVID-19. The sequencing input was peripheral blood. The chain joins TRBV3-1 (or the pseudogene TRBV3-2) to TRBJ2-1; 11 nucleotides line up with TRBD2. CDR3 protein: CASSQAGLAVMSSYNEQFF. CDR3 nucleotides: TGTGCCAGCAGCCAAGCGGGACTAGCGGTCATGAGCTCCTACAATGAGCAGTTCTTC.